The clone carrying this TCR beta chain showed up just once. The target antigen is unknown. The data are from a study of identifying expanded T cells in peripheral blood. Study results and limitations: Across healthy donors, higher total template counts meant significantly greater roughly 2-week count variance.

TCRdb keeps only in-frame clones here, not all; method: immunoSEQ multiplex PCR. The table lists roughly 100,000 clones, around 88% of them singletons. Germline V CDR1 and CDR2: LNHNV, YYDKDF (reference sequence). The ends lost 3 bases at V and 1 base at J; junction bases unmatched: 8. The CDR3 totals 16 residues. The TCR comes from a person aged 18-70 years in good health. The sequencing input was blood. The chain combines TRBV15 with TRBJ2-7; 8 nucleotides match TRBD1. The CDR3 region is CATSRPTGTGSYEQYF. The CDR3 DNA reads as TGTGCCACCAGCAGGCCAACCGGGACAGGTTCCTACGAGCAGTACTTC.